These 22 T cell receptor beta chains came from one sample sequenced in a study of blood T cell repertoires in COVID-19. This table comes from immunoSEQ multiplex PCR, and its TCRdb copy is limited to in-frame clones, with some not included. The data contain under 250,000 clones, roughly four fifths of them singletons. The sequenced sample consisted of PBMCs or T cells enriched from blood (not recorded which). The receptors shown here come from a woman aged 35 to 49 who had been exposed to COVID-19.

The CDR3 loop is CASTFYRETGNTIYF. In nucleotides, the CDR3 is TGTGCCAGCACCTTTTACAGGGAAACTGGAAACACCATATATTTT. The V and J genes are TRBV6-6 and TRBJ1-3; TRBD1 might be the D (6 bases). The CDR3 spans 15 residues. In germline, CDR1 is MNHNY, CDR2 SVGAGI (reference sequence). V was shortened by 7 bases and J by 2 bases, with 15 bases between the two germline ends.

On this clone itself: This specimen includes other DNA sequences encoding the same CDR3. The chain joins TRBV27 to TRBJ1-3, with D unclear. In germline, CDR1 is MNHEY, CDR2 SMNVEV (reference sequence). The V and J ends lost 5 bases and 4 bases respectively, with 9 bases between them. This CDR3 has 13 amino acids. The CDR3 loop is CASSLREGNTIYF. CDR3 coding DNA: TGTGCCAGCAGTCTCCGGGAAGGAAACACCATATATTTT.

V gene TRBV5-1 combines with J gene TRBJ1-2, with 8 bases that match TRBD1. Germline V gene data show CDR1 as SGHRS and CDR2 as YFSETQ. Losses at the gene ends were 4 bases for V and 4 bases for J; bases not matched to a gene: 6. The CDR3 consists of 14 residues. This chain's CDR3 is CASSPTGAGYGYTF. CDR3 DNA sequence: TGCGCCAGCAGCCCGACAGGGGCCGGCTATGGCTACACCTTC.

V is TRBV19 and J is TRBJ2-7, with D perhaps matching TRBD1 (6 bases). Germline CDR1 LNHDA, CDR2 SQIVND (reference sequence). The CDR3 loop spans 13 amino acids. The germline V and J ends were trimmed by 5 bases and 6 bases, with 14 bases remaining between them. The CDR3 region has the DNA TGTGCCAGTAGTCCACAAACAGGGAGCGAGCAGTACTTC. This codes for CASSPQTGSEQYF.

The gene calls are TRBV5-1 and TRBJ1-5, with 11 nucleotides matching TRBD1. CDR1 SGHRS and CDR2 YFSETQ come from the germline V gene. The CDR3 consists of 14 residues. Trimming took 4 bases from V and 8 from J; bases not matched to a gene: 5. This CDR3 reads CASSPGTGGEPQHF. The CDR3 coding sequence is TGCGCCAGCAGCCCTGGGACAGGGGGGGAGCCCCAGCATTTT.

CDR3 in amino acids: CASSFGREELSRYGYTF. The CDR3 DNA is TGTGCCAGCAGCTTCGGCAGGGAGGAATTGAGCCGCTATGGCTACACCTTC. The chain joins TRBV5-7 to TRBJ1-2; D is possibly TRBD1 (5 bases). TRBV5-7 is treated as an ORF (open reading frame) with a function not yet certain. V shed 2 bases and J shed 4 bases, with 21 bases lying between them. This CDR3 has 17 amino acids.

In its sample, this clone was seen once. The chain carries TRBV6-2 or TRBV6-3 and TRBJ2-7; D gene ambiguous. CDR1 is MNHEY, CDR2 SVGEGT, per germline. With 2 bases removed from V and 0 bases from J, the gap between germline ends came to 17 bases. The length of the CDR3 is 17 residues. CDR3 in amino acids: CASSYRGFGSSSYEQYF. Written as DNA, the CDR3 is TGTGCCAGCAGTTACCGCGGCTTCGGCAGTAGCTCCTACGAGCAGTACTTC.

V usage is TRBV7-2 and J usage is TRBJ2-2; 11 nucleotides align to TRBD1. The ends lost 5 bases at V and 6 bases at J; junction bases unmatched: 8. The CDR3 covers 16 residues. Germline V gives CDR1 SGHTA, CDR2 FQGNSA. This CDR3 reads CASSVPRTGGPGELFF. Written as DNA, the CDR3 is TGTGCCAGCAGCGTACCTAGGACAGGGGGCCCCGGGGAGCTGTTTTTT. The variable domain in full, with the rest retrieved from reference TRBV7-2 and TRBJ2-2, is GAGVSQSPSNKVTEKGKDVELRCDPISGHTALYWYRQSLGQGLEFLIYFQGNSAPDKSGLPSDRFSAERTGGSVSTLTIQRTQQEDSAVYLCASSVPRTGGPGELFFGEGSRLTVL.

This sequence joins TRBV10-3 and TRBJ2-1; 9 bases line up with TRBD2. CDR3 length: 14 amino acids. From germline, CDR1 is ENHRY and CDR2 SYGVKD. V gave up 0 bases and J gave up 12 bases; unmatched junction bases: 6. CDR3: CAISESVAGATQFF. The CDR3 region has the DNA TGTGCCATCAGTGAGTCGGTAGCGGGGGCCACGCAGTTCTTC.

This clone was observed a handful of times. The V call is TRBV9, the J call TRBJ2-1; 11 bases match TRBD2. Germline CDR1 and CDR2: SGDLS and YYNGEE. With 0 bases clipped from V and 7 bases from J, the junction kept 9 bases outside the gene matches. The CDR3 length is 17 residues. This chain's CDR3 is CASSVDLGTSGLNEQFF. The CDR3 DNA sequence: TGTGCCAGCAGCGTAGACCTGGGGACTAGCGGACTGAATGAGCAGTTCTTC. The variable domain in full, completed from reference TRBV9 and TRBJ2-1, reads DSGVTQTPKHLITATGQRVTLRCSPRSGDLSVYWYQQSLDQGLQFLIQYYNGEERAKGNILERFSAQQFPDLHSELNLSSLELGDSALYFCASSVDLGTSGLNEQFFGPGTRLTVL.

The chain couples TRBV28 to TRBJ2-3, with TRBD1 as a possible D gene (5 bases). Germline V gene data show CDR1 as MDHEN and CDR2 as SYDVKM. Deletions cut 5 bases from V and 5 bases from J, with 14 bases between. The CDR3 consists of 14 residues. The DNA of the CDR3 is TGTGCCAGCAGTACAGGAAGTTTTGAAGATACGCAGTATTTT. Its protein is CASSTGSFEDTQYF.

Only one count was recorded for this clone. The chain links TRBV7-9 to TRBJ1-2, with D maybe TRBD1 (6 bases). The CDR3 covers 18 residues. V lost 2 bases and J 3 bases, leaving 22 bases between the germline ends. From germline, CDR1 is SEHNR and CDR2 FQNEAQ (reference sequence). The CDR3 protein is CASSLIRLVGGQDYGYTF. CDR3 coding DNA: TGTGCCAGCAGCTTAATCCGCCTTGTTGGGGGACAAGACTATGGCTACACCTTC.

For the CDR3, the DNA is TGCGCCAGCAGCTCGGGGACTAGCGGGGGACAGTCGCAGTATTTT. This codes for CASSSGTSGGQSQYF. This sequence joins TRBV5-1 and TRBJ2-3; 14 bases fit TRBD2. The J segment lost 10 bases and the V segment lost 3 bases, leaving 7 bases of the junction unmatched. Germline assignment: CDR1 SGHRS and CDR2 YFSETQ. The CDR3 is 15 residues long.

This chain links TRBV4-1 with TRBJ2-7; perhaps TRBD2 as D (5 bases). Germline values: CDR1 MGHRA, CDR2 YSYEKL. The CDR3 is 14 residues long. V was pared by 0 bases and J by 7 bases, with 13 bases between. The CDR3 bases are TGCGCCAGCAGCCAAGATTACGGAGGCTGGGAGCAGTACTTC. Translating it yields CASSQDYGGWEQYF.

The chain recombines TRBV3-1 (or the pseudogene TRBV3-2) with TRBJ2-5; D remains ambiguous. V was shortened by 4 bases and J by 5 bases, with 8 bases between the two germline ends. Germline CDR1 reads LGHDT; CDR2 reads YNNKEL (reference sequence). The CDR3 is made up of 12 amino acids. Here the CDR3 DNA reads TGTGCCAGCAGCCCTTTGGAGGAGACCCAGTACTTC. Translated: CASSPLEETQYF.

This chain uses TRBV7-9 with TRBJ1-1; D gene uncertain. The CDR3 is made up of 13 amino acids. Germline V gene lookup returns CDR1 SEHNR and CDR2 FQNEAQ (reference sequence). Trimming cost V 8 bases and J 7 bases, with 17 bases left between them. CDR3 region: CASEDSREFEAFF. The CDR3 DNA sequence: TGTGCCAGCGAAGACTCTCGGGAATTTGAAGCTTTCTTT. Combining the CDR3 with reference TRBV7-9 and TRBJ1-1 gives the whole variable domain DTGVSQNPRHKITKRGQNVTFRCDPISEHNRLYWYRQTLGQGPEFLTYFQNEAQLEKSRLLSDRFSAERPKGSFSTLEIQRTEQGDSAMYLCASEDSREFEAFFGQGTRLTVV.

V usage is TRBV5-6 and J usage is TRBJ1-6, with TRBD1 matching over 10 bases. J lost 10 bases, V lost 1 base, and 5 bases had no gene match. Per germline, CDR1 SGHDT and CDR2 YYEEEE. This CDR3 is 15 amino acids long. The DNA of the CDR3 is TGTGCCAGCAGCTTGAAGGGACAGGGGAACTCACCCCTCCACTTT. As protein: CASSLKGQGNSPLHF.

The chain uses TRBV4-1 and TRBJ1-5, with D unclear. Per the germline V gene, CDR1 is MGHRA and CDR2 is YSYEKL. Trimming took off 0 bases at V and 0 bases at J, with 12 bases between the two ends. This CDR3 region has 17 residues. DNA of the CDR3: TGCGCCAGCAGCCAAGAAAATACTCTCGATAGCAATCAGCCCCAGCATTTT. Translated: CASSQENTLDSNQPQHF.

This chain uses TRBV5-1 with TRBJ1-1; 7 bases map to TRBD1. V shed 0 bases, J shed 8 bases, and the junction held 10 bases outside the gene matches. This CDR3 has 15 residues. Germline CDR1 SGHRS, CDR2 YFSETQ. The DNA of the CDR3 is TGCGCCAGCAGCTTGGGCGGAGGTAGGACAGGAGAAGCTTTCTTT. Translation: CASSLGGGRTGEAFF.

The rearrangement links TRBV7-6 to TRBJ2-5, with a possible D match to TRBD1 (5 bases). Deletions cut 3 bases from V and 0 bases from J, with 11 bases between. Germline assignment: CDR1 SGHVS and CDR2 FNYEAQ. This CDR3 is 15 amino acids long. The CDR3 protein is CASSFPMDNQETQYF. Here the CDR3 DNA reads TGTGCCAGCAGCTTCCCGATGGACAACCAAGAGACCCAGTACTTC.

The chain uses TRBV19 and TRBJ2-1; 7 bases agree with TRBD2. In germline, CDR1 is LNHDA, CDR2 SQIVND (reference sequence). This CDR3 region has 16 residues. V trimming: 5 bases; J trimming: 1 base; junction bases outside the gene matches: 8. This chain's CDR3 is CASSSRLAASYNEQFF. The CDR3 nucleotides are TGTGCCAGTAGTTCCCGACTAGCCGCTTCCTACAATGAGCAGTTCTTC.

V is TRBV9 and J is TRBJ1-6; 8 nucleotides agree with TRBD1. Looked up from germline, CDR1 is SGDLS and CDR2 is YYNGEE. Trimming took 0 bases from V and 9 from J; bases not matched to a gene: 8. The CDR3 sequence is 16 residues long. Here the CDR3 reads CASSVDPGGVASPLHF. CDR3 nucleotides: TGTGCCAGCAGCGTAGACCCAGGGGGCGTCGCTTCACCCCTCCACTTT.